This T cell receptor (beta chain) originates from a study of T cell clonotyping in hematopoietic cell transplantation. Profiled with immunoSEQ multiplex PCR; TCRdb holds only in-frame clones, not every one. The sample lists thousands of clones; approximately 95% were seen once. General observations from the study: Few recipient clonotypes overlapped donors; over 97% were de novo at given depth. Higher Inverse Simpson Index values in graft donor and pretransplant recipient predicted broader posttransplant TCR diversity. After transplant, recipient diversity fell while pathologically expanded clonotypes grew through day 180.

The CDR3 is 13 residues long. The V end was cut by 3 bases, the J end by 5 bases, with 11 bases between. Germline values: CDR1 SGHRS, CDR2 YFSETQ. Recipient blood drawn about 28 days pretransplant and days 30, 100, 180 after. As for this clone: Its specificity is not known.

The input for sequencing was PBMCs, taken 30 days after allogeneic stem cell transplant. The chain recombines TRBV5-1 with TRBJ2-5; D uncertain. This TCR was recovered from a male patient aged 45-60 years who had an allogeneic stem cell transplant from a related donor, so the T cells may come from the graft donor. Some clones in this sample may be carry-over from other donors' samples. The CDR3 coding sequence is TGCGCCAGCAGCTCCTTTTTAGGCGAGACCCAGTACTTC. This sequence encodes CASSSFLGETQYF.